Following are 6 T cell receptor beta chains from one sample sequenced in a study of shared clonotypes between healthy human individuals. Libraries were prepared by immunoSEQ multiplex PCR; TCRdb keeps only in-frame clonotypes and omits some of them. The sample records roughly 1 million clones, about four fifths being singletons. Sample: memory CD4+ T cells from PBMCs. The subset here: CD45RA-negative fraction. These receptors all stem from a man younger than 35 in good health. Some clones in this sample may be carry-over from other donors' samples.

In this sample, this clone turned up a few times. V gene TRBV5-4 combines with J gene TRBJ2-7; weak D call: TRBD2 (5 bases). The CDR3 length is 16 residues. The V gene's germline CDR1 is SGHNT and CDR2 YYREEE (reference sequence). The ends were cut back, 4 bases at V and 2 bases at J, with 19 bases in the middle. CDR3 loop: CASSPGGSSSAYEQYF. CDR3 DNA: TGTGCCAGCAGCCCCGGTGGGAGTTCTTCAGCCTACGAGCAGTACTTC. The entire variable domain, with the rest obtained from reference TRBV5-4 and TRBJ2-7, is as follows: ETGVTQSPTHLIKTRGQQVTLRCSSQSGHNTVSWYQQALGQGPQFIFQYYREEENGRGNFPPRFSGLQFPNYSSELNVNALELDDSALYLCASSPGGSSSAYEQYFGPGTRLTVT.

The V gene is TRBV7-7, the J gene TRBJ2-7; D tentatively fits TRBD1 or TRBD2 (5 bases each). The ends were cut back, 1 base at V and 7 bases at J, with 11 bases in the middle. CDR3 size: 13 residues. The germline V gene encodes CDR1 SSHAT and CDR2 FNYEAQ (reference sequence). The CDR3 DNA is TGTGCCAGCAGCTTAGGTCCCAGGGAGGAGCAGTACTTC. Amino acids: CASSLGPREEQYF.

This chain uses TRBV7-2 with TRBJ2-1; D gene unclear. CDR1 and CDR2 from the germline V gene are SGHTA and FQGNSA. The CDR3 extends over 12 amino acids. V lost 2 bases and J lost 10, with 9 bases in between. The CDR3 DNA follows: TGTGCCAGCAGCTTACAGAGGCTAGAGCAGTTCTTC. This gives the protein CASSLQRLEQFF. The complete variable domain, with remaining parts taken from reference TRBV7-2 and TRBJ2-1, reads GAGVSQSPSNKVTEKGKDVELRCDPISGHTALYWYRQSLGQGLEFLIYFQGNSAPDKSGLPSDRFSAERTGGSVSTLTIQRTQQEDSAVYLCASSLQRLEQFFGPGTRLTVL.

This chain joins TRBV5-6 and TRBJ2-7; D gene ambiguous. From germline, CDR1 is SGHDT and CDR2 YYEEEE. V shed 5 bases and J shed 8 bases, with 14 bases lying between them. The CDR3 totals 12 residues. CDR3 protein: CASSSLSRQQYF. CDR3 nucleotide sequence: TGTGCCAGCAGTTCCCTTTCCCGCCAGCAGTACTTC.

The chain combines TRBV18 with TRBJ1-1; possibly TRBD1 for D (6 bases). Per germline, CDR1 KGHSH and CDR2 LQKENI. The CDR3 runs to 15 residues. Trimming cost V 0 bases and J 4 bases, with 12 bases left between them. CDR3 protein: CASSPPQQGTTEAFF. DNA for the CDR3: TGTGCCAGCTCACCACCCCAGCAGGGGACCACTGAAGCTTTCTTT.

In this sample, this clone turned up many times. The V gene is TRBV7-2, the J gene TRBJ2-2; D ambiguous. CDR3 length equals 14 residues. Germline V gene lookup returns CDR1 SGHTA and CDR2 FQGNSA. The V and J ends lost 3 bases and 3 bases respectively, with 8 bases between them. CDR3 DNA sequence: TGTGCCAGCAGCTTTTCATGGGACACCGGGGAGCTGTTTTTT. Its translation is CASSFSWDTGELFF.